The clone carrying this T cell receptor beta chain was seen repeatedly, ten times or more. Its antigen remains unknown. The CDR3 is made up of 16 amino acids. V dropped 3 bases and J dropped 5; count of bases not matched to a gene: 11. The germline CDR1 and CDR2 sequences are MNHNS and SASEGT. This specimen belongs to a study of CD8 T cells in ankylosing spondylitis. Study results and caveats: Clones linked to disease, bearing a CD8+ phenotype, were relatively rare in peripheral blood. Some motif variants were previously reported in reactive arthritis synovial fluid and blood. Matched ankylosing spondylitis synovial fluid reportedly showed significant enrichment of disease-linked clones. Typical of ankylosing spondylitis blood, it appeared, was a TCR beta motif of eight highly homologous variants.

One entry per CDR3 protein results from TCRdb running MiXCR on the 5' RACE reads. The repertoire holds about 220,000 distinct CDR3 sequences, just under 7.5% seen once, with more than 13% in the top ten. Sequencing input: blood, either unsorted or a sorted T cell fraction (not recorded which). The rearrangement links TRBV6-1 to TRBJ2-5, with 8 bases that match TRBD1. This receptor was obtained from a male donor with ankylosing spondylitis. CDR3 residues: CASSDRDRLFEETQYF. DNA for the CDR3: TGTGCCAGCAGTGACCGGGACAGGCTATTTGAGGAGACCCAGTACTTC.